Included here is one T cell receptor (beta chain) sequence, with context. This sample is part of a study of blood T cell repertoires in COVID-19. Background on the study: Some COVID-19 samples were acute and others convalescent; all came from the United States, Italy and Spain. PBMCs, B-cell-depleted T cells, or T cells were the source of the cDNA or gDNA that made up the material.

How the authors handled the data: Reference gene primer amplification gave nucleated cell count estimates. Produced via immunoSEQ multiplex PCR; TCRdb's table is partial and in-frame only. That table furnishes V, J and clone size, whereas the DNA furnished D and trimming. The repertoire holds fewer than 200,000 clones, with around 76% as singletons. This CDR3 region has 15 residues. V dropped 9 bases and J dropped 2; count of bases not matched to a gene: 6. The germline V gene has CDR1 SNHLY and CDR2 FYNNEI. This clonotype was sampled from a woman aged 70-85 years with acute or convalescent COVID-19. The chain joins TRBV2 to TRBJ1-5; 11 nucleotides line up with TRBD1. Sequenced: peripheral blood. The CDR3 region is CASQGDRGGNQPQHF. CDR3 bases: TGTGCCAGTCAAGGGGACAGGGGGGGCAATCAGCCCCAGCATTTT.